This TCR beta chain derives from a study of cytomegalovirus exposure and HLA in healthy donors. Overall study findings and caveats: A further, later analysis showed that HLA-associated TCR beta chains (compared with equally common others) were more clonally expanded.

13 Jbeta primers and 60 Vbeta primers were used for the PCR. Per the original data handling: Around 83 million unique TCR beta chains, roughly 12 million shared, were counted in a later analysis. Generated by immunoSEQ multiplex PCR, the TCRdb table keeps only in-frame clones and is missing some. The D gene and trimming were derived from the DNA, and the V and J assignments and clone size from that table. In the table there are tens of thousands of clones, 70% to 90% of which are singletons. CDR1 and CDR2 (germline): SGDLS, YYNGEE. V shed 4 bases and J shed 8 bases, with 16 bases lying between them. CDR3 length: 13 amino acids. As regards this clone: Its antigen is still unknown.

This sequence was found in a male donor in good health and CMV-seronegative. The rearrangement joins TRBV9 to TRBJ2-7; D is perhaps TRBD2 (5 bases). The sequenced sample was PBMCs. The CDR3 DNA sequence: TGTGCCAGCAGCATCACTGAGGGTTCCAAGCAGTACTTC. It codes for CASSITEGSKQYF. Drawing the rest from reference TRBV9 and TRBJ2-7, the complete variable domain is DSGVTQTPKHLITATGQRVTLRCSPRSGDLSVYWYQQSLDQGLQFLIQYYNGEERAKGNILERFSAQQFPDLHSELNLSSLELGDSALYFCASSITEGSKQYFGPGTRLTVT.